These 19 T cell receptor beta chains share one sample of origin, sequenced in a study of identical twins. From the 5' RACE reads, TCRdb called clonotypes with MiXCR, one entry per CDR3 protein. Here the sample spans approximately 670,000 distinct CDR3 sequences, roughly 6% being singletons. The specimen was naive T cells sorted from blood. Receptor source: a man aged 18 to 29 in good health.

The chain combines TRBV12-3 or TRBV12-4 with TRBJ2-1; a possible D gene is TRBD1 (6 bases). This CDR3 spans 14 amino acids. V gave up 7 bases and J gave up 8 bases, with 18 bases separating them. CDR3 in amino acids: CASIWGQVVDEQFF. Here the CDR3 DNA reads TGTGCCAGCATTTGGGGACAAGTGGTGGATGAGCAGTTCTTC.

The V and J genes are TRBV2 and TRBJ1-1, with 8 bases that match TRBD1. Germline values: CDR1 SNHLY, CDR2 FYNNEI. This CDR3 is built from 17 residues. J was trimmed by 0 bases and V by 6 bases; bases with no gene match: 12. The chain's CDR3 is CASRTGGRAPLNTEAFF. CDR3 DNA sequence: TGTGCCAGCAGAACAGGGGGAAGGGCCCCTTTGAACACTGAAGCTTTCTTT.

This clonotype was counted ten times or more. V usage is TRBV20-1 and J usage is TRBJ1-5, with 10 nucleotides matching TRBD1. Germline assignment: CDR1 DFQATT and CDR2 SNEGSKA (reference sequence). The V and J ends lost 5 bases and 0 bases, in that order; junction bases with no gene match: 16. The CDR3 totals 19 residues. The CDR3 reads CSAVDVRDRGYYSNQPQHF. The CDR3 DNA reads TGCAGTGCTGTGGACGTCCGGGACAGGGGATATTATAGCAATCAGCCCCAGCATTTT.

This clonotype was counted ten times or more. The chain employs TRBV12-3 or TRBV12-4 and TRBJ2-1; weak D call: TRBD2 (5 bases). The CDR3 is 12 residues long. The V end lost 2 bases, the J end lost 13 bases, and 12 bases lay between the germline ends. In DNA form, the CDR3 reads TGTGCCAGCAGTTTACTTAACGGGGAACAGTTCTTC. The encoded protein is CASSLLNGEQFF.

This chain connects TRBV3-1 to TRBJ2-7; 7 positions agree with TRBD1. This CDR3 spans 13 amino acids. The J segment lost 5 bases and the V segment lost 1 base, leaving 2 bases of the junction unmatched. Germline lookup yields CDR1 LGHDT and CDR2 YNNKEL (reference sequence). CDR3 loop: CASSQGGGDEQYF. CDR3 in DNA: TGTGCCAGCAGCCAAGGAGGGGGCGACGAGCAGTACTTC.

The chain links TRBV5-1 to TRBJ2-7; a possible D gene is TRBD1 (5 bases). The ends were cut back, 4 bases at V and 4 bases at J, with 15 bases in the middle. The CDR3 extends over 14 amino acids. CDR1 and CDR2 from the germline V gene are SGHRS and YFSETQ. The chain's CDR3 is CASSKGNLGYEQYF. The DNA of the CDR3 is TGCGCCAGCAGCAAGGGGAATCTGGGATACGAGCAGTACTTC.

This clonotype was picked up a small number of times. The CDR3 region has the DNA TGTGCCAGCAGCCCCAAGGGCAGGGACGAGCAGTACGTC. Residues: CASSPKGRDEQYV. The chain employs TRBV3-1 and TRBJ2-7; D is perhaps TRBD1 (5 bases). V was clipped by 4 bases and J by 5 bases, with 12 bases between them. Germline-derived CDR1 and CDR2 are LGHDT and YNNKEL (reference sequence). This CDR3 has 13 residues.

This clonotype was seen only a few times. CDR3 loop: CASSFTGVVYNEQFF. The CDR3 nucleotides are TGCGCCAGCAGCTTTACAGGGGTGGTCTACAATGAGCAGTTCTTC. The chain combines TRBV5-1 with TRBJ2-1; 7 bases fit TRBD1. Losses at the gene ends were 2 bases for V and 3 bases for J; bases not matched to a gene: 5. Germline CDR1 and CDR2: SGHRS and YFSETQ. This CDR3 comprises 15 residues.

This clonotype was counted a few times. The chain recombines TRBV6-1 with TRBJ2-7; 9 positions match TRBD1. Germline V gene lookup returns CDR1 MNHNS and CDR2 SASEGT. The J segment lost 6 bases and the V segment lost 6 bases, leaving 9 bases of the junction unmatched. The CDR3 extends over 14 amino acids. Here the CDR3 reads CASRPTGGWREQYV. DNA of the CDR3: TGTGCCAGCAGACCTACAGGGGGCTGGCGCGAGCAGTACGTC.

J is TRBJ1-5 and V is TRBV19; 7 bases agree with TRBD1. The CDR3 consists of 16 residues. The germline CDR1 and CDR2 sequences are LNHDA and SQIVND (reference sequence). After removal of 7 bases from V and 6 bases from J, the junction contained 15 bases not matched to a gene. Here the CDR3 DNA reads TGTGCCAGTAAGCCTTCGGTGTCCAGGGGGAGTCAGCCCCAGCATTTT. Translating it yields CASKPSVSRGSQPQHF. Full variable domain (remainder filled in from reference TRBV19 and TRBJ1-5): DGGITQSPKYLFRKEGQNVTLSCEQNLNHDAMYWYRQDPGQGLRLIYYSQIVNDFQKGDIAEGYSVSREKKESFPLTVTSAQKNPTAFYLCASKPSVSRGSQPQHFGDGTRLSIL.

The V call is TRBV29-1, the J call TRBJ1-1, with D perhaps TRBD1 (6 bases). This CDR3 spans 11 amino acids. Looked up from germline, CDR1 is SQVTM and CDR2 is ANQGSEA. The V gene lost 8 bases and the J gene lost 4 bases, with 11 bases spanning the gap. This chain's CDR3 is CSSHRATEAFF. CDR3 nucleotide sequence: TGCAGCTCCCACAGGGCCACTGAAGCTTTCTTT.

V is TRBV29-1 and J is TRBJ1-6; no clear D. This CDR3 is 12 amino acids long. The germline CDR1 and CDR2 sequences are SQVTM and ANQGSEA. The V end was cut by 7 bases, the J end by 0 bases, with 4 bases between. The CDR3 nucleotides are TGCAGCGAAAGCTCCTATAATTCACCCCTCCACTTT. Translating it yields CSESSYNSPLHF.

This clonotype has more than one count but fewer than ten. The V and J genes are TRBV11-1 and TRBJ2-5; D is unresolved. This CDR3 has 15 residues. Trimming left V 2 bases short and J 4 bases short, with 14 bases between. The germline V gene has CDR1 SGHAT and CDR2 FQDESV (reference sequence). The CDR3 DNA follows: TGTGCCAGCAGCTTAACACACAAATTCGGAGAGACCCAGTACTTC. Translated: CASSLTHKFGETQYF.

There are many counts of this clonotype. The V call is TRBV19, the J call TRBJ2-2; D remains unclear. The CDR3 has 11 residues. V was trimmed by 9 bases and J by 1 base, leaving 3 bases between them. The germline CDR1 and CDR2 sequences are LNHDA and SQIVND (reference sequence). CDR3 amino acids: CASKNTGELFF. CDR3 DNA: TGTGCCAGCAAGAACACCGGGGAGCTGTTTTTT.

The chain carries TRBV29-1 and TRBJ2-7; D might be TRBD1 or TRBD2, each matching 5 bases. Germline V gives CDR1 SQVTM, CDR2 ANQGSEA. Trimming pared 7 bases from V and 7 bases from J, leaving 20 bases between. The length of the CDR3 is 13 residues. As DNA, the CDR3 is TGCAGCGGCTATACCGGGACCCAAGGGGAGCAGTACTTC. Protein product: CSGYTGTQGEQYF.

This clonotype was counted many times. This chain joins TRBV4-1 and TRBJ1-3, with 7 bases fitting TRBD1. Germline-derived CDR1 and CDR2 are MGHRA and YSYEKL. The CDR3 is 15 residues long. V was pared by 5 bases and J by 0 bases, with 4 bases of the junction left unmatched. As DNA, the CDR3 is TGCGCCAGCAGCACCCGGGACAGCTCTGGAAACACCATATATTTT. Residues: CASSTRDSSGNTIYF.

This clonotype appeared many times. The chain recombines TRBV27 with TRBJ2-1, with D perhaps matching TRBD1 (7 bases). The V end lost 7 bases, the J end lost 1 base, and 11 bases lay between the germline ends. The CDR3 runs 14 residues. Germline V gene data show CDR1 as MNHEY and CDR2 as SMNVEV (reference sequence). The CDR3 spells CASNPGGSYNEQFF. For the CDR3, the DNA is TGTGCCAGCAACCCAGGGGGGTCCTACAATGAGCAGTTCTTC.

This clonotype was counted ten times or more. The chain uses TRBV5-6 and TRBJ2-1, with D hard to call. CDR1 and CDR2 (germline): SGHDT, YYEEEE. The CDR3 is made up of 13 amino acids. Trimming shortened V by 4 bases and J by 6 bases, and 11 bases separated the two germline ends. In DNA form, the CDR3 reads TGTGCCAGCAGCACCTGGGCAGGCAATGAGCAGTTCTTC. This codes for CASSTWAGNEQFF. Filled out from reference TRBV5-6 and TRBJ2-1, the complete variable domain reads DAGVTQSPTHLIKTRGQQVTLRCSPKSGHDTVSWYQQALGQGPQFIFQYYEEEERQRGNFPDRFSGHQFPNYSSELNVNALLLGDSALYLCASSTWAGNEQFFGPGTRLTVL.

The CDR3 loop reads CASSQGPGRDRSYNERFF. CDR3 nucleotides: TGTGCCAGCAGCCAAGGTCCTGGGCGAGATAGATCCTACAATGAGCGTTTCTTC. The chain combines TRBV14 with TRBJ2-1; no reliable D call. The CDR3 runs to 18 residues. Trimming cost V 1 base and J 16 bases, with 32 bases left between them. The germline V gene encodes CDR1 SGHDN and CDR2 FVKESK.